This TCR beta chain was obtained from a study of T cell changes during pregnancy in multiple sclerosis. The protocol was immunoSEQ multiplex PCR, while the TCRdb copy is restricted to in-frame clones and leaves out a portion. The data hold 75,000 to 95,000 clones, with under 95% observed a single time. V lost 6 bases and J 5 bases, leaving 20 bases between the germline ends. Germline CDR1 MNHEY, CDR2 SMNVEV (reference sequence). There are 16 residues in the CDR3. This clone was observed a single time. The material sequenced was peripheral blood, taken before pregnancy. This chain links TRBV27 with TRBJ2-1; D might be TRBD1 (5 bases). The TCR was taken from a female donor with multiple sclerosis, enrolled in a pregnancy study. CDR3 sequence: CASSPMVLGANNEQFF. CDR3 sequence (DNA): TGTGCCAGCAGCCCCATGGTCCTAGGGGCGAACAATGAGCAGTTCTTC.